The next 18 T cell receptor beta chains were all read from a single sample in a study of blood T cell repertoires in COVID-19. Sequencing was performed with immunoSEQ multiplex PCR; in TCRdb, only in-frame clones are kept and a portion is missing. The sample holds fewer than 300,000 clones, about 88% seen once. Sequencing was carried out using peripheral blood. Receptors were obtained from a man aged 60-69 years who had recovered from COVID-19.

CDR3 bases: TGTGCCTGGAGTGTAGGGGCAAGAAGGAACATTCAGTACTTC. Protein sequence: CAWSVGARRNIQYF. The rearrangement joins TRBV30 to TRBJ2-4, with D perhaps matching TRBD1 (5 bases). Germline V CDR1 and CDR2: GTSNPN, SVGIG (reference sequence). The CDR3 extends over 14 amino acids. Trimming took off 0 bases at V and 7 bases at J, with 13 bases between the two ends. Full variable domain (missing parts from reference TRBV30 and TRBJ2-4): SQTIHQWPATLVQPVGSPLSLECTVEGTSNPNLYWYRQAAGRGLQLLFYSVGIGQISSEVPQNLSASRPQDRQFILSSKKLLLSDSGFYLCAWSVGARRNIQYFGAGTRLSVL.

This sequence joins TRBV2 and TRBJ2-7; 7 bases line up with TRBD1. This CDR3 region has 15 residues. V shed 5 bases, J shed 2 bases, and the junction held 9 bases outside the gene matches. Germline-derived CDR1 and CDR2 are SNHLY and FYNNEI. CDR3 loop: CASSHERTGAYEQYF. The CDR3 nucleotides are TGTGCCAGCAGTCACGAGAGGACAGGAGCCTACGAGCAGTACTTC.

The DNA of the CDR3 is TGTGCCAGCTCCCACGACACGGGGGGGGATCAGCCCCAGCATTTT. The encoded protein is CASSHDTGGDQPQHF. The J gene is TRBJ1-5, the V gene TRBV18, with D possibly TRBD1 on 5 matching bases. Germline assignment: CDR1 KGHSH and CDR2 LQKENI. The CDR3 is 15 amino acids. V lost 6 bases to trimming and J lost 5 bases, with 17 bases between them.

The chain is built from TRBV19 and TRBJ2-5; the match to TRBD1 covers 8 bases. CDR1 is LNHDA and CDR2 is SQIVND in the germline V gene (reference sequence). With V trimmed by 5 bases and J by 4 bases, 12 bases remained unmatched. This CDR3 is built from 16 residues. The CDR3 DNA follows: TGTGCCAGTAGTCTTTGGACAGGGAAGAGAGGAGAGACCCAGTACTTC. As protein: CASSLWTGKRGETQYF.

This chain's CDR3 is CASSLSTPQWFANTGELFF. The CDR3 region has the DNA TGTGCCAGCAGTTTATCTACCCCACAGTGGTTCGCGAACACCGGGGAGCTGTTTTTT. This chain uses TRBV27 with TRBJ2-2; D is undetermined. CDR1 and CDR2 (germline): MNHEY, SMNVEV (reference sequence). The CDR3 sequence is 19 residues long. V shed 0 bases and J shed 0 bases, with 17 bases lying between them.

The count of this clone is one. The V gene is TRBV5-1, the J gene TRBJ2-1, with 11 positions matching TRBD2. Germline V gene sequence: CDR1 SGHRS, CDR2 YFSETQ. The J segment lost 9 bases and the V segment lost 0 bases, leaving 2 bases of the junction unmatched. The CDR3 has 14 residues. The CDR3, as DNA: TGCGCCAGCAGCTTGGCGCTAGCGGGGGGTGAGCAGTTCTTC. Translating it yields CASSLALAGGEQFF.

The V gene is TRBV7-2, the J gene TRBJ1-2; D is possibly TRBD1 (6 bases). V shed 4 bases and J shed 5 bases, with 20 bases lying between them. The CDR3 sequence is 16 residues long. Germline values: CDR1 SGHTA, CDR2 FQGNSA. CDR3 DNA: TGTGCCAGCAGCTCACGAGCCTCTTCGACAGGTTATGGCTACACCTTC. Protein sequence: CASSSRASSTGYGYTF.

Details on this clone: This CDR3 is also generated by other DNA sequences in the sample. This sequence joins TRBV6-5 and TRBJ2-2, with TRBD1 matching over 11 bases. This CDR3 is 15 amino acids long. V lost 6 bases and J lost 5; bases outside the gene matches: 5. Germline values: CDR1 MNHEY, CDR2 SVGAGI. CDR3 DNA sequence: TGTGCCAGCAGAGGACAGGGGGCAGTGACCGGGGAGCTGTTTTTT. Translating it yields CASRGQGAVTGELFF.

The V and J genes are TRBV21-1 and TRBJ1-4; the D call of TRBD1 is as the table states it, not checked on the DNA. TRBV21-1 is labeled a pseudogene. The CDR3 covers 14 residues. In DNA form, the CDR3 reads TGTGCCAGCAGCAGGGACAGCGATAATGAAAAACTGTTTTTT. Its protein product is CASSRDSDNEKLFF.

The chain joins TRBV4-2 to TRBJ1-2, with 7 bases fitting TRBD1. V shed 3 bases, J shed 4 bases, and the junction held 14 bases outside the gene matches. CDR1 and CDR2 from the germline V gene are LGHNA and YNFKEQ. This CDR3 spans 17 amino acids. CDR3 sequence reads: CASSQTNSGQIFYGYTF. The CDR3 DNA is TGTGCCAGCAGCCAGACTAACTCGGGACAGATATTCTATGGCTACACCTTC.

This rearrangement joins TRBV5-6 to TRBJ1-3, with a weak D call TRBD1 (6 bases). CDR1 SGHDT and CDR2 YYEEEE come from the germline V gene. Trimming took off 1 base at V and 0 bases at J, with 14 bases between the two ends. The length of the CDR3 is 17 residues. The CDR3 DNA sequence: TGTGCCAGCAGCTTGCTTGACAGGACCATCTCTGGAAACACCATATATTTT. Residues: CASSLLDRTISGNTIYF.

The chain combines TRBV28 with TRBJ2-7, with D perhaps matching TRBD2 (7 bases). The CDR3 totals 15 residues. V lost 6 bases and J 0 bases, leaving 15 bases between the germline ends. Germline V gene data show CDR1 as MDHEN and CDR2 as SYDVKM. The CDR3 region has the DNA TGTGCCAGCAGCCTTGGGGGGGCCCGCTCCTACGAGCAGTACTTC. This gives the protein CASSLGGARSYEQYF.

The chain combines TRBV7-3 with TRBJ2-2; 7 positions agree with TRBD2. V lost 5 bases to trimming and J lost 1 base; unmatched junction nucleotides: 4. Germline V CDR1 and CDR2: SGHTA, FQGTGA. The CDR3 is 15 residues long. CDR3 protein: CASSKTSLNTGELFF. CDR3 bases: TGTGCCAGCAGCAAGACTAGCCTGAACACCGGGGAGCTGTTTTTT.

The rearrangement uses TRBV13 and TRBJ2-7; 10 bases fit TRBD1. The CDR3 covers 16 residues. Germline V gene data show CDR1 as PRHDT and CDR2 as FYEKMQ (reference sequence). V shed 1 base and J 8 bases; nucleotides not matched to a gene: 11. The CDR3 is CASSLEPGQGLSQQYF. DNA for the CDR3: TGTGCCAGCAGCTTAGAGCCGGGACAGGGGTTGAGCCAGCAGTACTTC.

The chain combines TRBV7-2 with TRBJ2-3; no clear D gene. This CDR3 comprises 14 residues. Germline assignment: CDR1 SGHTA and CDR2 FQGNSA. V was trimmed by 1 base and J by 6 bases, leaving 11 bases between them. CDR3 sequence reads: CASSLGVARDTQYF. DNA of the CDR3: TGTGCCAGCAGCTTAGGGGTAGCACGGGATACGCAGTATTTT.

This clone was seen only once. The rearrangement uses TRBV5-8 and TRBJ2-1; D is ambiguous. Per germline, CDR1 SGHTS and CDR2 YDEGEE. This CDR3 region has 12 residues. V was pared by 0 bases and J by 10 bases, with 8 bases between. The CDR3, as DNA: TGTGCCAGCAGCTTGGTGGCCATAGAGCAGTTCTTC. Its translation is CASSLVAIEQFF.

This chain joins TRBV30 and TRBJ1-5, with D possibly TRBD1 on 5 matching bases. The germline V and J ends were trimmed by 2 bases and 0 bases, with 14 bases remaining between them. The CDR3 covers 16 residues. Germline V lookup: CDR1 GTSNPN, CDR2 SVGIG (reference sequence). Here the CDR3 reads CAWSLGGRNSNQPQHF. The CDR3 DNA reads TGTGCCTGGAGTCTCGGGGGACGAAATAGCAATCAGCCCCAGCATTTT. The variable domain in full, completed from reference TRBV30 and TRBJ1-5, reads SQTIHQWPATLVQPVGSPLSLECTVEGTSNPNLYWYRQAAGRGLQLLFYSVGIGQISSEVPQNLSASRPQDRQFILSSKKLLLSDSGFYLCAWSLGGRNSNQPQHFGDGTRLSIL.

The CDR3 protein is CASSLQKGEKLFF. Written as DNA, the CDR3 is TGTGCCAGCAGCCTCCAGAAGGGGGAAAAACTGTTTTTT. V usage is TRBV4-2 and J usage is TRBJ1-4; D may be TRBD1 (5 bases). From germline, CDR1 is LGHNA and CDR2 YNFKEQ. V lost 4 bases, J lost 8 bases, and 11 bases lay in between. The CDR3 is made up of 13 amino acids.